This TCR beta chain was recorded in a study of T cells in women clearing cervical HPV infection. The overall study: Controls gave blood once infection was undetectable; cases at lesion identification. Study findings and constraints: Repertoire richness, not evenness, was significantly elevated in CIN3+ cases versus controls.

Libraries were prepared by immunoSEQ multiplex PCR; TCRdb keeps only in-frame clonotypes and omits some of them. This sample's clone table lists 25,000 or so clones. As concerns this clone: What it binds is unknown. From the germline J gene comes the end of the CDR3, since the read stops 3 residues before it.

The CDR3 has 15 amino acids. Looked up from germline, CDR1 is SGHVS and CDR2 is FNYEAQ. Specimen: blood buffy coat. V is TRBV7-6 and J is TRBJ2-3; D may be TRBD2 (5 bases). The receptor comes from a woman between 18 and 69 years old with a cervical HPV16 infection that either progressed to CIN3+ or cleared (not recorded which). The CDR3 DNA, read in part, is TGTGCCAGCAGCTCGGACTTATTTTCCTACAATGCG. It specifies CASSSDLFSYNA. The complete CDR3 protein is CASSSDLFSYNAQYF.